Below, one T cell receptor beta chain is given with its context. This entry belongs to a study of technical replicates of blood from several donors. Profiled with immunoSEQ multiplex PCR; TCRdb holds only in-frame clones, not every one. The table has over 60,000 clones, 90% to 95% seen once. This CDR3 is 12 amino acids long. V lost 4 bases and J 5 bases, leaving 8 bases between the germline ends. Germline V CDR1 and CDR2: SGHRS, YFSETQ. The sequence was obtained from a human donor in good health. This chain links TRBV5-1 with TRBJ2-3, with TRBD2 as a possible D gene (5 bases). Sequencing was carried out using T cells isolated from PBMCs. CDR3 in DNA: TGCGCCAGCAGCCTTGGACTAGATACGCAGTATTTT. Protein sequence: CASSLGLDTQYF.